This T cell receptor beta chain was obtained from a study of shared clonotypes between healthy human individuals. Ten or more counts support this clone. As yet, its antigen is unknown. J was trimmed by 2 bases and V by 4 bases; bases with no gene match: 8. Germline CDR1 is SGHRS and CDR2 is YFSETQ. The CDR3 spans 16 residues. Each subset's genomic DNA was split evenly across several immunoSEQ plates. Assay: immunoSEQ multiplex PCR; the TCRdb copy retains only in-frame clones and omits some. The sample carries approximately 320,000 clones, under 80% recorded once. The study's findings and limits: How much donors shared clonotypes was expected to be affected by sequencing depth.

V usage is TRBV5-1 and J usage is TRBJ2-1; 8 nucleotides agree with TRBD1. The sequence was collected from a man younger than 40 in good health. Source material: memory CD4+ T cells sorted from blood. Subset specified: CD45RA-negative fraction. CDR3 in amino acids: CASSPGTGGPYNEQFF. CDR3 DNA sequence: TGCGCCAGCAGCCCGGGGACAGGAGGGCCCTACAATGAGCAGTTCTTC.